What follows are 8 T cell receptor beta chains derived from one specimen sequenced in a study of T cell responses to AZD1222 COVID-19 vaccine. Sequencing was performed with immunoSEQ multiplex PCR; in TCRdb, only in-frame clones are kept and a portion is missing. This table holds about 83,000 clones, roughly 83% found once. The starting material was peripheral blood, obtained on day 0 of AZD1222 vaccination. The source of these receptors is an adult in good health.

The V and J genes are TRBV6-5 and TRBJ1-3; no clear D. This CDR3 has 14 amino acids. V was shortened by 7 bases and J by 4 bases, with 14 bases between the two germline ends. CDR1 is MNHEY, CDR2 SVGAGI, per germline. The CDR3 sequence: CASTERVGGNTIYF. DNA of the CDR3: TGTGCCAGCACCGAAAGGGTGGGAGGAAACACCATATATTTT.

V and J are TRBV28 and TRBJ2-7, with D possibly matching TRBD2 (5 bases). CDR1 is MDHEN, CDR2 SYDVKM, per germline. There are 15 residues in the CDR3. With 4 bases removed from V and 2 bases from J, the gap between germline ends came to 15 bases. The CDR3 loop is CASSSPRGFAYEQYF. The DNA for the CDR3 is TGTGCCAGCAGTTCCCCCCGGGGTTTTGCCTACGAGCAGTACTTC.

This CDR3 is CASSPRDRQNTEAFF. CDR3 coding DNA: TGTGCCAGCAGCCCGAGGGACAGGCAGAACACTGAAGCTTTCTTT. This chain links TRBV9 with TRBJ1-1, with 8 positions matching TRBD1. The CDR3 runs 15 residues. Trimming at V came to 4 bases and at J to 1 base, leaving 6 bases not matched to a gene. In germline, CDR1 is SGDLS, CDR2 YYNGEE. The variable domain in full, completed from reference TRBV9 and TRBJ1-1, reads DSGVTQTPKHLITATGQRVTLRCSPRSGDLSVYWYQQSLDQGLQFLIQYYNGEERAKGNILERFSAQQFPDLHSELNLSSLELGDSALYFCASSPRDRQNTEAFFGQGTRLTVV.

The chain is built from TRBV6-2 or TRBV6-3 and TRBJ2-1; D perhaps matches TRBD2 (6 bases). The CDR3 is 14 amino acids. Trimming took 5 bases from V and 0 from J, leaving 8 bases between them. Germline V lookup: CDR1 MNHEY, CDR2 SVGEGT. This CDR3 is CASSRESSYNEQFF. CDR3 nucleotides: TGTGCCAGCAGTCGGGAGAGCTCCTACAATGAGCAGTTCTTC.

This clone was observed a single time. The chain combines TRBV7-2 with TRBJ1-1, with D possibly being TRBD1 (5 bases). The germline gives CDR1 SGHTA, CDR2 FQGNSA. CDR3 size: 14 residues. V lost 3 bases and J 6 bases, leaving 14 bases between the germline ends. CDR3 region: CASSFGAYGAEAFF. CDR3 sequence (DNA): TGTGCCAGCAGCTTCGGGGCGTATGGCGCTGAAGCTTTCTTT.

This clone was seen once. The rearrangement uses TRBV4-1 and TRBJ1-6, with D possibly matching TRBD1 (5 bases). Germline V gene sequence: CDR1 MGHRA, CDR2 YSYEKL. This CDR3 comprises 17 residues. The V gene lost 6 bases and the J gene lost 0 bases, with 15 bases spanning the gap. DNA for the CDR3: TGCGCCAGCAGTCACTCCCTGGGGGGCTCCTATAATTCACCCCTCCACTTT. Translated: CASSHSLGGSYNSPLHF.

This chain connects TRBV4-2 to TRBJ2-7; TRBD1 agrees at 10 bases. V gave up 2 bases and J gave up 2 bases; unmatched junction bases: 3. This CDR3 has 15 residues. The germline V gene has CDR1 LGHNA and CDR2 YNFKEQ. CDR3 amino acids: CASSQKGQGAYEQYF. The CDR3 region has the DNA TGTGCCAGCAGCCAAAAAGGACAGGGGGCCTACGAGCAGTACTTC.

The chain links TRBV30 to TRBJ2-5; 13 bases agree with TRBD2. The germline CDR1 and CDR2 sequences are GTSNPN and SVGIG (reference sequence). The CDR3 is 16 amino acids. J was trimmed by 0 bases and V by 4 bases; bases with no gene match: 5. The CDR3 sequence: CAWKGGTSGNQETQYF. CDR3 nucleotides: TGTGCCTGGAAAGGGGGGACTAGCGGGAACCAAGAGACCCAGTACTTC.